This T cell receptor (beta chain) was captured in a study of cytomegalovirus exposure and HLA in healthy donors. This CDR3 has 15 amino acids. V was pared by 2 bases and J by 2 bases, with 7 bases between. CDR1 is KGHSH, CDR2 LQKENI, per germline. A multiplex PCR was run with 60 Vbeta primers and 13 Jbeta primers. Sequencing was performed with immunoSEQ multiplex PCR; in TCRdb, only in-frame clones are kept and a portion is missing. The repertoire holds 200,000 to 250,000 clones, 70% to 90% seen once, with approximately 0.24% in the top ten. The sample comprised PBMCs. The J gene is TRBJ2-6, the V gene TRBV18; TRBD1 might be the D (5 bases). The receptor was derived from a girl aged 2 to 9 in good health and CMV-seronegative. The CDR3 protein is CASSPTGTGANVLTF. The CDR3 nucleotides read TGTGCCAGCTCACCAACAGGAACTGGGGCCAACGTCCTGACTTTC.